What follows is one T cell receptor (beta chain) and its context. Other DNA sequences from this sample encode an identical CDR3 as well. These data come from a study of shared clonotypes between healthy human individuals. Germline loops: CDR1 MNHEY, CDR2 SVGAGI. Trimming took off 0 bases at V and 3 bases at J, with 9 bases between the two ends. The CDR3 sequence is 14 residues long. The protocol was immunoSEQ multiplex PCR, while the TCRdb copy is restricted to in-frame clones and leaves out a portion. Of roughly 2,000,000 clones listed, 90% to 95% are singletons. Terminally differentiated effector memory CD45RA+ cells were left out of the naive CD8 fraction, which was CD45RO-negative and positively selected for CCR7.

The gene calls are TRBV6-5 and TRBJ2-7, with D possibly being TRBD1 (5 bases). The sequencing sample was made of naive CD8+ T cells from PBMCs. This clonotype was sampled from a man aged 18 to 29 in good health. Some clones in this sample may be carry-over from other donors' samples. The CDR3 bases are TGTGCCAGCAGTTACTCATCGACAGACTACGAGCAGTACTTC. This codes for CASSYSSTDYEQYF.